At least ten counts were recorded for the clone carrying this T cell receptor (beta chain). The study included ophthalmopathy patients with Clinical Activity Score at least 3, NOSPECS grade at least 4 and duration under 3 months. Thyroid ultrasound, orbital computed tomography, clinical symptoms, and serum thyroxine and TRAb underpinned diagnoses. The data were taken from a study of T cells in Graves' hyperthyroidism and ophthalmopathy. RNA transcripts were the template for amplifying TCR beta CDR3 regions. HTBI primers were employed in a first-round RT-PCR of the TCR CDR3. TCRdb re-derived calls from the multiplex PCR reads in MiXCR, one entry per CDR3 protein. The data show around 620,000 distinct CDR3 sequences, about 14% seen once. Germline V lookup: CDR1 SQVTM, CDR2 ANQGSEA. Trimming removed 0 bases from V and 2 bases from J, with 8 bases in between. CDR3 length equals 14 residues.

This receptor was taken from a young woman with Graves' ophthalmopathy. Material for sequencing was blood. The chain has TRBV29-1 and TRBJ2-1; D might be TRBD1 or TRBD2, each matching 6 bases. The CDR3 DNA reads TGCAGCGTTGAAGATAGGGGGGCCTACAATGAGCAGTTCTTC. Encoded protein: CSVEDRGAYNEQFF.